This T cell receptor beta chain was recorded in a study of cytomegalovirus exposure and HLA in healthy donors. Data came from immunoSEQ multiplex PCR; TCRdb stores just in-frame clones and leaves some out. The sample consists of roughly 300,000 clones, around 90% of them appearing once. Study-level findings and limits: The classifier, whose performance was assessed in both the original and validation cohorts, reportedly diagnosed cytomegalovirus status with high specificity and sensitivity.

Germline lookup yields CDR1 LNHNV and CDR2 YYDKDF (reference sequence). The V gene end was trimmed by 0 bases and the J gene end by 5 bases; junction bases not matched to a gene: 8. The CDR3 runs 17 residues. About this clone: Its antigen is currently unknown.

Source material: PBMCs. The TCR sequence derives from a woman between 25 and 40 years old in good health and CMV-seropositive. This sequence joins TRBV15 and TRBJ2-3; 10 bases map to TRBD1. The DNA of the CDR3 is TGTGCCACCAGCAGAGACCTGGGACAGGGGTTTGTAGATACGCAGTATTTT. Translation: CATSRDLGQGFVDTQYF.